One sample yielded the 15 T cell receptor beta chains listed below, sequenced in a study of CD8+ T cells in alopecia areata. The treatment is: oral pan-JAK inhibitor, 5-10 mg twice daily. RNA, once extracted, was reverse transcribed into cDNA for use as the sequencing template. Sequencing used immunoSEQ multiplex PCR; TCRdb keeps in-frame clones, though not all of them. The sample holds under 150,000 clones, around 63% seen once. The material was CD4+ T cells sorted from blood, obtained at week 4, from a patient treated with tofacitinib. The source is a human donor with alopecia areata.

The chain recombines TRBV30 with TRBJ1-1, with no clear D. The CDR3 contains 13 residues. Trimming cost V 3 bases and J 1 base, with 9 bases left between them. The germline CDR1 and CDR2 sequences are GTSNPN and SVGIG (reference sequence). The CDR3 coding sequence is TGTGCCTGGAGCCTCACTCAGAACACTGAAGCTTTCTTT. Translating it yields CAWSLTQNTEAFF. Together with reference TRBV30 and TRBJ1-1, the CDR3 gives the full variable domain: SQTIHQWPATLVQPVGSPLSLECTVEGTSNPNLYWYRQAAGRGLQLLFYSVGIGQISSEVPQNLSASRPQDRQFILSSKKLLLSDSGFYLCAWSLTQNTEAFFGQGTRLTVV.

The chain carries TRBV29-1 and TRBJ1-1; TRBD1 might be the D (5 bases). Germline CDR1 and CDR2: SQVTM and ANQGSEA. This CDR3 comprises 13 residues. V was trimmed by 3 bases and J by 5 bases, leaving 13 bases between them. The chain's CDR3 is CSVDRGGATEAFF. The CDR3 DNA follows: TGCAGCGTTGATCGGGGAGGGGCGACTGAAGCTTTCTTT. The entire variable domain, with the rest obtained from reference TRBV29-1 and TRBJ1-1, is as follows: SAVISQKPSRDICQRGTSLTIQCQVDSQVTMMFWYRQQPGQSLTLIATANQGSEATYESGFVIDKFPISRPNLTFSTLTVSNMSPEDSSIYLCSVDRGGATEAFFGQGTRLTVV.

The chain joins TRBV29-1 to TRBJ2-5; 12 bases agree with TRBD2. In germline, CDR1 is SQVTM, CDR2 ANQGSEA. This CDR3 is 15 amino acids long. The V and J ends lost 6 bases and 0 bases, in that order; junction bases with no gene match: 5. CDR3 loop: CSVTPSGGDQETQYF. Here the CDR3 DNA reads TGCAGCGTGACCCCTAGCGGGGGGGACCAAGAGACCCAGTACTTC.

With regard to this clone: The sample carries other DNA sequences with the same CDR3. The chain couples TRBV2 to TRBJ2-3; D not resolved. V shed 4 bases and J shed 4 bases, with 3 bases lying between them. This CDR3 has 11 residues. Germline V CDR1 and CDR2: SNHLY, FYNNEI. Here the CDR3 DNA reads TGTGCCAGCAGTGTGGCAGATACGCAGTATTTT. Translating it yields CASSVADTQYF.

This chain uses TRBV12-5 with TRBJ1-6; 9 nucleotides align to TRBD1. The CDR3 totals 16 residues. Germline V gives CDR1 LGHNT, CDR2 FRNRAP. V lost 4 bases and J lost 7; bases outside the gene matches: 8. In DNA form, the CDR3 reads TGTGCTAGTGGTTACGGACAGGGGACGGGGAATTCACCCCTCCACTTT. This encodes CASGYGQGTGNSPLHF. Using reference TRBV12-5 and TRBJ1-6 for the parts outside the CDR3, the full variable domain is DARVTQTPRHKVTEMGQEVTMRCQPILGHNTVFWYRQTMMQGLELLAYFRNRAPLDDSGMPKDRFSAEMPDATLATLKIQPSEPRDSAVYFCASGYGQGTGNSPLHFGNGTRLTVT.

V gene TRBV29-1 combines with J gene TRBJ1-1; D gene ambiguous. The CDR3 consists of 13 residues. Deletions cut 8 bases from V and 3 bases from J, with 16 bases between. Germline CDR1 is SQVTM and CDR2 is ANQGSEA. The CDR3 nucleotides are TGCAGCCCTCGCGACCCGTGGGACACTGAAGCTTTCTTT. This gives the protein CSPRDPWDTEAFF.

The chain couples TRBV7-2 to TRBJ2-7; TRBD1 aligns across 7 bases. The CDR3 covers 16 residues. From germline, CDR1 is SGHTA and CDR2 FQGNSA. Trimming at V came to 2 bases and at J to 0 bases, leaving 7 bases not matched to a gene. CDR3 bases: TGTGCCAGCAGCTTAACGTCGACAGGGCTCTCCTACGAGCAGTACTTC. Translated: CASSLTSTGLSYEQYF.

The chain employs TRBV2 and TRBJ2-3; 8 bases agree with TRBD1. The germline gives CDR1 SNHLY, CDR2 FYNNEI. V lost 4 bases and J lost 5; bases outside the gene matches: 5. CDR3 length: 14 amino acids. CDR3 region: CASSAQGAQDTQYF. Here the CDR3 DNA reads TGTGCCAGCAGTGCCCAGGGGGCTCAAGATACGCAGTATTTT. The variable domain in full, completed from reference TRBV2 and TRBJ2-3, reads EPEVTQTPSHQVTQMGQEVILRCVPISNHLYFYWYRQILGQKVEFLVSFYNNEISEKSEIFDDQFSVERPDGSNFTLKIRSTKLEDSAMYFCASSAQGAQDTQYFGPGTRLTVL.

The rearrangement uses TRBV28 and TRBJ2-7, with 7 bases matching TRBD2. Losses at the gene ends were 10 bases for V and 4 bases for J; bases not matched to a gene: 7. This CDR3 comprises 12 residues. Germline CDR1 MDHEN, CDR2 SYDVKM. The CDR3 sequence: CATRDYNYEQYF. In DNA form, the CDR3 reads TGTGCCACCAGGGACTACAATTACGAGCAGTACTTC.

The rearrangement links TRBV7-2 to TRBJ2-5, with 10 bases identical to TRBD1. The CDR3 spans 15 residues. CDR1 and CDR2 from the germline V gene are SGHTA and FQGNSA. The ends lost 0 bases at V and 4 bases at J; junction bases unmatched: 2. CDR3 region: CASSLAGTGVETQYF. The CDR3 nucleotides are TGTGCCAGCAGCTTAGCCGGGACAGGGGTAGAGACCCAGTACTTC.

V and J are TRBV4-3 and TRBJ2-3; D is ambiguous. This CDR3 comprises 14 residues. The germline V gene encodes CDR1 LGHNA and CDR2 YSLEER. V was pared by 6 bases and J by 1 base, with 11 bases between. CDR3 nucleotides: TGCGCCAGCAGAGTAGGGCCGGGCACAGATACGCAGTATTTT. Its protein is CASRVGPGTDTQYF.

The chain uses TRBV5-6 and TRBJ2-4; TRBD2 aligns across 7 bases. The V gene's germline CDR1 is SGHDT and CDR2 YYEEEE. This CDR3 comprises 14 residues. The V segment lost 4 bases and the J segment 8 bases; nucleotides outside the gene matches: 9. This CDR3 is CASSKSGTGYIQYF. For the CDR3, the DNA is TGTGCCAGCAGCAAGAGCGGGACTGGGTACATTCAGTACTTC.

The gene calls are TRBV28 and TRBJ1-2; D is undetermined. The germline gives CDR1 MDHEN, CDR2 SYDVKM. V lost 6 bases to trimming and J lost 5 bases, with 7 bases between them. The CDR3 is 11 amino acids. The CDR3 sequence is CASSLEYGYTF. As DNA, the CDR3 is TGTGCCAGCAGCCTGGAATATGGCTACACCTTC.

This chain connects TRBV4-1 to TRBJ2-5; the match to TRBD2 covers 7 bases. Trimming removed 0 bases from V and 1 base from J; junction bases left unmatched: 8. CDR3 size: 17 residues. Germline V gene sequence: CDR1 MGHRA, CDR2 YSYEKL. The CDR3 reads CASSQDWAGAIQETQYF. The DNA of the CDR3 is TGCGCCAGCAGCCAAGATTGGGCGGGAGCGATCCAAGAGACCCAGTACTTC.

V and J are TRBV29-1 and TRBJ1-2, with TRBD1 as a possible D gene (5 bases). CDR1 and CDR2 (germline): SQVTM, ANQGSEA. The CDR3 extends over 12 amino acids. V was shortened by 7 bases and J by 4 bases, with 13 bases between the two germline ends. CDR3 coding DNA: TGCAGCGCAGAGACAGCCTTCTATGGCTACACCTTC. Translation: CSAETAFYGYTF. Full variable domain (missing parts from reference TRBV29-1 and TRBJ1-2): SAVISQKPSRDICQRGTSLTIQCQVDSQVTMMFWYRQQPGQSLTLIATANQGSEATYESGFVIDKFPISRPNLTFSTLTVSNMSPEDSSIYLCSAETAFYGYTFGSGTRLTVV.